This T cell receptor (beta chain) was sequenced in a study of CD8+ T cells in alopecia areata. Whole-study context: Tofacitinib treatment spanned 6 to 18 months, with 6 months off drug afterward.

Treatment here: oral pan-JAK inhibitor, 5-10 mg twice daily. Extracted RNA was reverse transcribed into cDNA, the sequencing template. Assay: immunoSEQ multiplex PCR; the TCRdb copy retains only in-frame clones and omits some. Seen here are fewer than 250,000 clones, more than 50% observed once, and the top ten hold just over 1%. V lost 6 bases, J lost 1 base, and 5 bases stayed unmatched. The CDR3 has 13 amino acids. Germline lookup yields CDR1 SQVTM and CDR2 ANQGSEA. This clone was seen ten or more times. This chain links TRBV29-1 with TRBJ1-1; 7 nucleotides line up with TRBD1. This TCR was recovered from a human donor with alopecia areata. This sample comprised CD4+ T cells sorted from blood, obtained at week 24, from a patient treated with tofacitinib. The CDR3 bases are TGCAGCGTGAACAGGGGTCGGAACACTGAAGCTTTCTTT. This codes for CSVNRGRNTEAFF.